The entry below gives a single T cell receptor beta chain sequence along with its context. This clone was observed once. It has no known antigen specificity. No base qualities exist here, and no much larger clone lies one base off it. The CDR3 sequence holds 17 residues, the cysteine and phenylalanine included. CDR3 DNA only is kept here, 51 bases in frame from base 1. Ends trimmed: V by 4 bases, J by 6 bases; bases unmatched to a gene: 13. CDR1 and CDR2 are drawn from the germline V gene (reference sequence): LGHDT, YNNKEL. At one collaborating source in Seattle, patients were enrolled during active infection and were followed longitudinally through the course of disease. The collaborating institutions used their own protocols to collect whole blood in K2EDTA tubes. For TCRbeta analysis, collaborators shipped samples in one of three forms: frozen whole blood, isolated PBMCs, or DNA extracted from either of those sample types.

The sample belongs to a study of blood T cell repertoires in COVID-19 (TCRdb year 2020). Regarding the study in general: The collaborator samples originated in the United States, Italy and Spain and spanned the acute and convalescent phases of COVID-19. The material from the prospective study consisted of cDNA or gDNA derived from T cells, B-cell-depleted T cells, or PBMCs. Subjects who had been exposed to COVID-19, were actively infected with it, or had recovered from it provided the deeply sampled blood TCRbeta repertoires that made up the dataset. The repertoires were released in a freely available public database meant as a resource for research on the immune response to SARS-CoV-2. Samples came from the ongoing ImmuneRACE study (first 160 participants) plus 1,254 subjects from 6 global collaborators. Nearly every sample came with metadata listing a de-identified subject ID, COVID-19 status, age in years and sex. Where available, HLA class I and class II types were taken from metadata supplied by the sample provider and were not determined by assay-based typing. The paper as a whole reports these results and caveats: The amount of clinical and demographic metadata varied by source and participant and was provided uncurated.

TCRbeta CDR3 regions were amplified from genomic DNA using the immunoSEQ Assay, a bias-controlled multiplex PCR. For the original study's pipeline: Nucleated cell counts per sample were estimated from amplification of reference gene primers within the assay. To quantify the absolute abundance of each unique TCRbeta CDR3 rearrangement, sequence reads were collapsed and filtered. For each sample, productive Simpson clonality was calculated as the square root of Simpson's diversity index over productive rearrangements. The table comes from immuneACCESS by way of TCRdb, which keeps in-frame sequences with V and J called. Part of the clones is missing from these tables; in studies checked, under half for an unresolved V gene and the rest for unknown reasons. That table furnishes V, J and clone size, whereas the DNA furnished D and trimming. Recorded for this sample are roughly 350,000 clones; about 87% of them occurred a single time. The leading ten clones occupy under 6.5% of the sample.

The rearrangement combines TRBV3-1 (or the pseudogene TRBV3-2) with TRBJ2-3, with TRBD2 matching 10 junction bases. This clonotype originated in a woman between 50 and 59 years old with COVID-19, enrolled during active disease. The sequencing sample was made of peripheral blood. CDR3 loop: CASSLEAAAGGPDTQYF. At the DNA level, the sequence is TGTGCCAGCAGCCTCGAAGCGGCAGCGGGAGGGCCGGATACGCAGTATTTT.